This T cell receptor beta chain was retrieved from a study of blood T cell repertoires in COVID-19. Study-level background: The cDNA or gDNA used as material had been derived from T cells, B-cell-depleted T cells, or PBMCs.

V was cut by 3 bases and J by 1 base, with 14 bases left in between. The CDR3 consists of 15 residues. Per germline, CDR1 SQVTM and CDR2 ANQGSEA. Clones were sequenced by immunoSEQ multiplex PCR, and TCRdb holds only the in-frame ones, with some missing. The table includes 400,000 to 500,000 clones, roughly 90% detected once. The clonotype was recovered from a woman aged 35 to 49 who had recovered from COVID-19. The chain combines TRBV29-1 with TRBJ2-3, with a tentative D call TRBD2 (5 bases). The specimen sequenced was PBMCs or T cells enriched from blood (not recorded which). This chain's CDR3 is CSVDRGARGTDTQYF. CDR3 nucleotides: TGCAGCGTTGATCGGGGAGCGCGCGGCACAGATACGCAGTATTTT.